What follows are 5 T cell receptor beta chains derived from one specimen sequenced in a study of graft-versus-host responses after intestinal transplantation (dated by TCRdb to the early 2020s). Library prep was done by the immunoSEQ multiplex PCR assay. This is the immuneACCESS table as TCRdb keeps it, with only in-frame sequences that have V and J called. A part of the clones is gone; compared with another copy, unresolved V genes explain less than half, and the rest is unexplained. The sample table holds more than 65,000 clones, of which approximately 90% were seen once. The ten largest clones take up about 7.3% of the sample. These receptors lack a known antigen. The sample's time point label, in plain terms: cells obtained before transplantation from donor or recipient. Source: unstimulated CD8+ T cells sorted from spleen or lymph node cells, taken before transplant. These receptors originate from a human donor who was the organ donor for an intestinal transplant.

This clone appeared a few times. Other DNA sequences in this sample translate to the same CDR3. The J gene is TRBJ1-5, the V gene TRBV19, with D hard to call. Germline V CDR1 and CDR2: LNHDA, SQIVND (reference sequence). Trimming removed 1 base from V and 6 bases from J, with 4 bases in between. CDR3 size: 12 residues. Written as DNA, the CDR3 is TGTGCCAGTAGTATAGGGAGTCAGCCCCAGCATTTT. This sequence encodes CASSIGSQPQHF.

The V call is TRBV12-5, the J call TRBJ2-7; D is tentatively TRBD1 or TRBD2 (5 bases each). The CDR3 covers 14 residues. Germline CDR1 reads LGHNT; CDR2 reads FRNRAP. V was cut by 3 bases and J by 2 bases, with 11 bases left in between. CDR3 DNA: TGTGCTAGTGGTTTTAACACGGGGCCCTACGAGCAGTACTTC. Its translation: CASGFNTGPYEQYF.

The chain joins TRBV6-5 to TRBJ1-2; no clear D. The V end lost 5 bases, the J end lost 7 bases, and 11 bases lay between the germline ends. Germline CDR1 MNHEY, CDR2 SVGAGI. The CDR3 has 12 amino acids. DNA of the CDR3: TGTGCCAGCAGTGAAGGGCGGGGTGGCTACACCTTC. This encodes CASSEGRGGYTF.

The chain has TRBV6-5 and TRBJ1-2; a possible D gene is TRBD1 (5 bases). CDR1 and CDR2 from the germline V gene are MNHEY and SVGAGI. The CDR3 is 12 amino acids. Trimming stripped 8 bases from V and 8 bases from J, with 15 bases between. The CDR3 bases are TGTGCCAGCCGGGACCGACCGTTCGGCTACACCTTC. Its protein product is CASRDRPFGYTF.

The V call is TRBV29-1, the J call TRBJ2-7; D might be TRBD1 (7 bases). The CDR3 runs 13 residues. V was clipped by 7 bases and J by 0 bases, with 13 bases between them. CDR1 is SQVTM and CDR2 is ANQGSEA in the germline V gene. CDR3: CSAAGTASYEQYF. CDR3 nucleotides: TGCAGCGCCGCGGGGACAGCCTCCTACGAGCAGTACTTC.